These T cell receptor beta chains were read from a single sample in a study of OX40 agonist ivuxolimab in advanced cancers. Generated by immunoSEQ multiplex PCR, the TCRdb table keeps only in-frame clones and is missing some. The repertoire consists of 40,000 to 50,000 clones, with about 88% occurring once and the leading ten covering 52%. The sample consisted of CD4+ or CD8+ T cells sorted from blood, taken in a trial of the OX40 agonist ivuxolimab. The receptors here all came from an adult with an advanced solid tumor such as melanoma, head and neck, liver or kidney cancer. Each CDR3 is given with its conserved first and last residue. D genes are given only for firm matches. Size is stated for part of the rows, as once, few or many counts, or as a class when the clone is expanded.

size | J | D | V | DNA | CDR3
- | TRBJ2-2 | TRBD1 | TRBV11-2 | TGTGCCAGCAGGTATCTCAGGGGGCGCAGCACCGGGGAGCTGTTTTTT | CASRYLRGRSTGELFF
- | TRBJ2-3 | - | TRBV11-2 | TGTGCCAGCAGCCCTAGTGCAGGGGCGAGCACAGATACGCAGTATTTT | CASSPSAGASTDTQYF
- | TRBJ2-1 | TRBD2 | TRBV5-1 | TGCGCCAGCAGCTTTAGCGGGGGGGCGGGTGATGAGCAGTTCTTC | CASSFSGGAGDEQFF
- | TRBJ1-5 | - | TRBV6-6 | TGTGCCAGCAGTTGGACATATAGCAATCAGCCCCAGCATTTT | CASSWTYSNQPQHF
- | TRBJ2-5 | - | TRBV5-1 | TGCGCCAGCAGCTTGGCCTCAGGGGCGGAGACCCAGTACTTC | CASSLASGAETQYF
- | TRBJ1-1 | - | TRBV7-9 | TGTGCCAGCAGCTTAGAAGGCAGGGGGAACACTGAAGCTTTCTTT | CASSLEGRGNTEAFF
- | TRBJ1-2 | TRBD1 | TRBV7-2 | TGTGCCAGCAGCTTGTCGCAGGGGGCGAGTGGCTACACCTTC | CASSLSQGASGYTF
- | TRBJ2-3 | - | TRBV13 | TGTGCCAGCAGCCCCCTCGAGGGGAGCACAGATACGCAGTATTTT | CASSPLEGSTDTQYF
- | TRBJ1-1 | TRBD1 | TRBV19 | TGTGCCAGTAGTATACCGGGACAGGGGAACACTGAAGCTTTCTTT | CASSIPGQGNTEAFF
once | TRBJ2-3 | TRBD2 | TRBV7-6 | TGTGCCAGCAGCAACGAAGTGATGGGGGGGACCAGCACAGATACGCAGTATTTT | CASSNEVMGGTSTDTQYF
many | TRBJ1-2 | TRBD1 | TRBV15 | TGTGCCACCAGCAGAGAGAAAAGATTGGACAGGGCCTATGGCTACACCTTC | CATSREKRLDRAYGYTF
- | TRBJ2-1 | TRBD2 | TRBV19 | TGTGCCAGTAGTATGGACCTGGGACTAGCGGGAGGATACAATGAGCAGTTCTTC | CASSMDLGLAGGYNEQFF
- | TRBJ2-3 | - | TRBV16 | TGTGCCAGCAGCCAATCTTGCCAGGGTACCACAGATACGCAGTATTTT | CASSQSCQGTTDTQYF
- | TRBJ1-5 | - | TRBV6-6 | TGTGCCAGCAGTTTAGGGAGGACGAGTAGCAATCAGCCCCAGCATTTT | CASSLGRTSSNQPQHF
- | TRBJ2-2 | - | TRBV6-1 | TGTGCCAGCAGTGAGAATTGGCAGGGGACCACCGGGGAGCTGTTTTTT | CASSENWQGTTGELFF
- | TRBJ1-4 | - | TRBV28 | TGTGCCAGCAGGCTTTCCCAAGAGGGGGCAACTAATGAAAAACTGTTTTTT | CASRLSQEGATNEKLFF
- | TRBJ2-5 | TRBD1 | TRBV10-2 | TGCGCCAGCAGCACACAGGGGTCAGAGACCCAGTACTTC | CASSTQGSETQYF
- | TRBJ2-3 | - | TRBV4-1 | TGCGCCACTGGGACCAGCACAGATACGCAGTATTTT | CATGTSTDTQYF
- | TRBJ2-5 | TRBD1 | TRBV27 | TGTGCCAGCAGTCCGACACGACAGGGGCAAGAGACCCAGTACTTC | CASSPTRQGQETQYF
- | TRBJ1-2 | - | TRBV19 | TGTGCCAGTAGTATAGACAGTTCCTATGGCTACACCTTC | CASSIDSSYGYTF
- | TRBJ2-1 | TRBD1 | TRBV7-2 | TGTGCCAGCAGCCGCGGACAGGGGGGAATCAATGAGCAGTTCTTC | CASSRGQGGINEQFF
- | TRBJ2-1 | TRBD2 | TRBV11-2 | TGTGCCAGCAGCCCAGGGAATAAACCGGGACTAGCGGGAGATCGTGAGCAGTTCTTC | CASSPGNKPGLAGDREQFF
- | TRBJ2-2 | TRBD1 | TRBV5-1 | TGCGCCAGCAGCCTGGGACAGGGCACCGGGGAGCTGTTTTTT | CASSLGQGTGELFF
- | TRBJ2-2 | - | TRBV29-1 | TGCAGCGTTGAGCAGAGGAACACCGGGGAGCTGTTTTTT | CSVEQRNTGELFF
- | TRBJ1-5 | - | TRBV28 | TGTGCCAGCGGGGCGGGGGGGCGGTTTGAGCCCCAGCATTTT | CASGAGGRFEPQHF
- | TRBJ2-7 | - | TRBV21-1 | TGTGCCAGCAGGTCCTCCTACGAGCAGTACTTC | CASRSSYEQYF
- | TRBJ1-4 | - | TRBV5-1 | TGCGCCAGCAGCTTGGCAGCGGATGGAGAAAAACTGTTTTTT | CASSLAADGEKLFF
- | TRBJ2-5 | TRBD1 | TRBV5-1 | TGCGCCAGCAGCTTGGTTCCGGGACAGGGTGCGACCCAGTACTTC | CASSLVPGQGATQYF
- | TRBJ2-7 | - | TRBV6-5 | TGTGCCAGCAGTTATGGGACCGCCGTAGGGGAGCAGTACTTC | CASSYGTAVGEQYF
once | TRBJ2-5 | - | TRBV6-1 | TGTGCCAGCGGGCGGACAGTGGAGACCCAGTACTTC | CASGRTVETQYF
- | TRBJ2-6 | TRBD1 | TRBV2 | TGTGCCAGCAGTACCGGGACAGGGGTAATGGGGGCCAACGTCCTGACTTTC | CASSTGTGVMGANVLTF
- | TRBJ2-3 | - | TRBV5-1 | TGCGCCAGCAGCGTGGGAGGAGGAACAGATACGCAGTATTTT | CASSVGGGTDTQYF
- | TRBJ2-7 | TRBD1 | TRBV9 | TGTGCCAGCAGCGTGGGGACAGGGGGCGTCGAGCAGTACTTC | CASSVGTGGVEQYF
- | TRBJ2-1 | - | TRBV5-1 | TGCGCCAGCAGCTTGGTTCATGGTGAGGGATCCAAAACCTACAATGAGCAGTTCTTC | CASSLVHGEGSKTYNEQFF
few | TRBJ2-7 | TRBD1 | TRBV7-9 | TGTGCCAGCAGCGAGGACAGGGGAGGTTTAAGGAGCTACGAGCAGTACTTC | CASSEDRGGLRSYEQYF
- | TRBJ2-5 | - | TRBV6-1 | TGTGCCAGCAGTGAGAGGACTGGGAATGCGGAGACCCAGTACTTC | CASSERTGNAETQYF
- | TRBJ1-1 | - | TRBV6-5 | TGTGCCAGCAGTTCACAGGGTAACACTGAAGCTTTCTTT | CASSSQGNTEAFF